This entry concerns a single TCR beta chain. Per the original data handling: Amplification with reference gene primers provided the estimates of nucleated cell counts. Measured with immunoSEQ multiplex PCR; TCRdb has only the in-frame clones, and not every one. V, J and clone size are those of that table, while D and trimming were read from the DNA. The sample shows more than 95,000 clones, approximately 84% of them seen only once. These data are taken from a study of blood T cell repertoires in COVID-19. Study-level background: The United States, Italy and Spain provided the acute and convalescent COVID-19 samples. From T cells, B-cell-depleted T cells, or PBMCs came the material, which was cDNA or gDNA.

This CDR3 is 11 amino acids long. V dropped 6 bases and J dropped 8 bases, with 9 bases sitting between them. Germline CDR1 reads SGHNT; CDR2 reads YYREEE (reference sequence). The TCR was taken from a man between 65 and 80 years old with active or convalescent COVID-19. The chain is built from TRBV5-4 and TRBJ2-1, with D possibly being TRBD2 (5 bases). The sample consisted of peripheral blood. CDR3 region: CASTSSHEQFF. For the CDR3, the DNA is TGTGCCAGCACCTCTAGCCATGAGCAGTTCTTC.